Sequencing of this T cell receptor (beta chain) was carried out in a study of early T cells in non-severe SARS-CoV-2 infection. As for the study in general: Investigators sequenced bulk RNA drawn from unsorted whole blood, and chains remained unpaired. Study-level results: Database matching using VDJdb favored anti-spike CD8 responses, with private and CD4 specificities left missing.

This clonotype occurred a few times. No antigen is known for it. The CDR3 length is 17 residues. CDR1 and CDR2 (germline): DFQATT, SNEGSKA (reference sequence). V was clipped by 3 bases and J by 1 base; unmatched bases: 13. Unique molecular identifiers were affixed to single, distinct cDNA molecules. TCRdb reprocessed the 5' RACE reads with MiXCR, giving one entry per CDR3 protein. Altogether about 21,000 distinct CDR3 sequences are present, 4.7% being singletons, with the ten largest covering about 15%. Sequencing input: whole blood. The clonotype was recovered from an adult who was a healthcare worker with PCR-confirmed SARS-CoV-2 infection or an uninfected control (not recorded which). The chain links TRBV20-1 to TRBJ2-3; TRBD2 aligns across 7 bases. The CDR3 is CSASSPTAGDGTDTQYF. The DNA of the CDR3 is TGCAGTGCTAGTTCGCCCACCGCGGGGGACGGCACAGATACGCAGTATTTT.